Listed below are T cell receptor beta chains from one sample, sequenced in a study of blood T cell repertoires in COVID-19. The repertoire was sequenced with immunoSEQ multiplex PCR; TCRdb's copy has only in-frame clones and lacks some. The sample includes approximately 75,000 clones, 75% to 95% of them seen just once. The sequencing sample was made of peripheral blood. These TCRs come from a human donor in a cohort sampled during active COVID-19. CDR3s include the opening cysteine and the closing phenylalanine or tryptophan. A D gene is named only where the DNA matches it firmly. Size is stated for part of the rows, as once, few or many counts, or as a class when the clone is expanded.

size | J | D | V | DNA | CDR3
. | TRBJ2-1 | TRBD2 | TRBV7-8 | TGTGCCAGCAGCTGGACGCTTAGCGGGGGGTCCCGAGATGAGCAGTTCTTC | CASSWTLSGGSRDEQFF
. | TRBJ2-2 | TRBD2 | TRBV6-1 | TGTGCCAGCAGTGAAGCTCGGACTAGATTGAACACCGGGGAGCTGTTTTTT | CASSEARTRLNTGELFF
once | TRBJ1-4 | TRBD1 | TRBV19 | TGTGCCAGCAGGGAAGGACCAGGGGGGTTTGAAAAACTGTTTTTT | CASREGPGGFEKLFF
. | TRBJ1-2 | . | TRBV19 | TGTGCCAGTAGTTCACTGGCCGGGTCCTATGGCTACACCTTC | CASSSLAGSYGYTF
once | TRBJ2-7 | . | TRBV3-1/TRBV3-2 | TGTGCCAGCAGCCAAGTGAGGGTAAACGAGCAGTACTTC | CASSQVRVNEQYF
. | TRBJ1-4 | TRBD1 | TRBV19 | TGTGCCAGTAGTACCCAGACAGGGAGAGAAAAACTGTTTTTT | CASSTQTGREKLFF
. | TRBJ1-2 | . | TRBV5-6 | TGTGCCAGCAGCCCGAGGTCGAGCTATGGCTACACCTTC | CASSPRSSYGYTF
. | TRBJ2-7 | . | TRBV25-1 | TGTGCCAGCAGTGATGAATGGCCGAGGGGGTCCTACGAGCAGTACTTC | CASSDEWPRGSYEQYF
. | TRBJ2-1 | TRBD1 | TRBV7-2 | TGTGCCAGCAGCTTAGCCGGGACAGGGGGCTTGAATGAGCAGTTCTTC | CASSLAGTGGLNEQFF
. | TRBJ2-5 | TRBD2 | TRBV20-1 | TGCAGTGCTAGTCCCAGCGGGGCCGAGACCCAGTACTTC | CSASPSGAETQYF
once | TRBJ2-1 | . | TRBV2 | TGTGCCAGCAGTGATGTCGCGAACAATGAGCAGTTCTTC | CASSDVANNEQFF
. | TRBJ1-2 | TRBD1 | TRBV10-3 | TGTGCCATCAGTGACGGGACAGGGGGCTCTAACTATGGCTACACCTTC | CAISDGTGGSNYGYTF
. | TRBJ2-1 | TRBD2 | TRBV5-1 | TGCGCCAGCAGCCCGGGGACTATAGATGAGCAGTTCTTC | CASSPGTIDEQFF
. | TRBJ1-2 | TRBD1 | TRBV5-6 | TGTGCCAGCAGCCCGGGGGGACAGGGACGCTACACCTTC | CASSPGGQGRYTF
once | TRBJ2-2 | . | TRBV10-3 | TGTGCCATCAGTGAGGCGGGCCGCTGGAACACCGGGGAGCTGTTTTTT | CAISEAGRWNTGELFF
. | TRBJ2-2 | TRBD1 | TRBV5-6 | TGTGCCAGCAGCCCAGGGGGATCCGGGGAGCTGTTTTTT | CASSPGGSGELFF
once | TRBJ1-4 | . | TRBV29-1 | TGCAGCGTGCAGGGGTATAACGAAAAACTGTTTTTT | CSVQGYNEKLFF
. | TRBJ1-2 | TRBD1 | TRBV14 | TGTGCCAGCAGCCAAGGACAGGGTGGCTACACCTTC | CASSQGQGGYTF
. | TRBJ1-1 | . | TRBV19 | TGTGCCAGTAGTATCGGTGGACGGAGGCTTACTCTAACCATGAACACTGAAGCTTTCTTT | CASSIGGRRLTLTMNTEAFF
. | TRBJ1-2 | TRBD1 | TRBV18 | TGTGCCAGCTCACCCGTAGGACAGGGAAACTATGGCTACACCTTC | CASSPVGQGNYGYTF
. | TRBJ2-3 | . | TRBV29-1 | TGCAGCGTTATTGACCAGGGGCAGTATTTT | CSVIDQGQYF
. | TRBJ1-5 | . | TRBV6-5 | TGTGCCAGCAGGCAGTCAGGGGATAGCAATCAGCCCCAGCATTTT | CASRQSGDSNQPQHF
. | TRBJ2-1 | TRBD2 | TRBV3-1/TRBV3-2 | TGTGCCAGCAGCCATCGGGCGGGGGTAACTGGCAATGAGCAGTTCTTC | CASSHRAGVTGNEQFF
. | TRBJ1-6 | . | TRBV5-6 | TGTGCCAGCAGCTTTGGCGGGACTGCCCTCCACTTT | CASSFGGTALHF
. | TRBJ1-5 | . | TRBV6-6 | TGTGCCAGCAGTTACGAGGCAGTTAGCAATCAGCCCCAGCATTTT | CASSYEAVSNQPQHF
. | TRBJ2-3 | . | TRBV6-4 | TGTGCCAGCAGTGACAGTAGGGGAGATACGCAGTATTTT | CASSDSRGDTQYF
. | TRBJ1-1 | TRBD1 | TRBV6-6 | TGTGCCAGCAGTTCCACCACAGGGGCGTTTGAAGCTTTCTTT | CASSSTTGAFEAFF
. | TRBJ2-5 | . | TRBV7-2 | . | CASSSLDKQETQYF
. | TRBJ2-7 | TRBD1 | TRBV10-3 | TGTGCCATCAGTGGGGGACAGGGGGGCCCCTACGAGCAGTACTTC | CAISGGQGGPYEQYF
. | TRBJ2-3 | . | TRBV18 | TGTGCCAGCTCACCCACTCCGGGGGCAGATACGCAGTATTTT | CASSPTPGADTQYF
. | TRBJ1-2 | TRBD1 | TRBV14 | TGTGCCAGCACCGAACTTCCCAACAGGGGTGATGGCTACACCTTC | CASTELPNRGDGYTF
. | TRBJ1-2 | TRBD1 | TRBV5-8 | TGTGCCAGCAGCCGGAGGGGACAGGCAAACTATGGCTACACCTTC | CASSRRGQANYGYTF
. | TRBJ1-1 | . | TRBV3-1/TRBV3-2 | TGTGCCAGCAGCCAAGTTGCGGGAGCGGGCACTGAAGCTTTCTTT | CASSQVAGAGTEAFF
once | TRBJ2-7 | . | TRBV11-2 | TGTGCCAGCAGCTCCGGCGGCGCCTACGAGCAGTACTTC | CASSSGGAYEQYF
. | TRBJ2-1 | . | TRBV11-2 | TGTGCCAGCAGCTTCCGGGAAACCCAGGAGGGTGAGCAGTTCTTC | CASSFRETQEGEQFF
. | TRBJ2-3 | . | TRBV6-2/TRBV6-3 | TGTGCCAGCAGTTTTACCGCTAGAACAGGGGAGGTTATGGGTACGCAGTATTTT | CASSFTARTGEVMGTQYF
. | TRBJ2-7 | . | TRBV18 | TGTGCCAGCTCACCGTCCGGGGGAGCCAACGAGCAGTACTTC | CASSPSGGANEQYF
. | TRBJ2-5 | . | TRBV11-3 | TGTGCCAGCAGCTTAGGGGCAGGGCAAGAGACCCAGTACTTC | CASSLGAGQETQYF
. | TRBJ1-1 | TRBD1 | TRBV30 | TGTGCCTGGAGTACCGGACAGGGGATTACTGAAGCTTTCTTT | CAWSTGQGITEAFF
. | TRBJ2-7 | TRBD1 | TRBV19 | TGTGCCAGTAGTACCGGGACAGCTACTTACGAGCAGTACTTC | CASSTGTATYEQYF
few | TRBJ1-5 | . | TRBV6-1 | TGTGCCAGCAGTGAAGCGCCGAACAGTCAGCCCCAGCATTTT | CASSEAPNSQPQHF